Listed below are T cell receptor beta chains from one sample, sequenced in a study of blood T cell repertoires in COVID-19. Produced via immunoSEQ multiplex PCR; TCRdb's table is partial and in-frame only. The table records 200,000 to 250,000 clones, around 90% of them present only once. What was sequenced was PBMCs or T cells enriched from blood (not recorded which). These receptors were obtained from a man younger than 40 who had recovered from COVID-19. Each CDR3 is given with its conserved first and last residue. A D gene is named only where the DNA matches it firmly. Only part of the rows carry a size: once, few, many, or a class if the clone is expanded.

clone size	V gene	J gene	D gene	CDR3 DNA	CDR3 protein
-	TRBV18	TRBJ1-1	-	TGTGCCAGCTCAAACGGGATGAACACTGAAGCTTTCTTT	CASSNGMNTEAFF
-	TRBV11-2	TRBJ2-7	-	TGTGCCAGCAGCTTAGCACAGGGCCCCTACGAGCAGTACTTC	CASSLAQGPYEQYF
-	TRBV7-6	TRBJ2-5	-	TGTGCCAGCAGCCCTAGAGCCGGCTATCTCCAAGAGACCCAGTACTTC	CASSPRAGYLQETQYF
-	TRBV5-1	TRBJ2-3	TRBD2	TGCGCCAGCAGCCGCGGGGGTAGCGGATTAGATACGCAGTATTTT	CASSRGGSGLDTQYF
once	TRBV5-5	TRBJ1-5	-	TGTGCCAGCAGCCCGACAGGCCATAGCAATCAGCCCCAGCATTTT	CASSPTGHSNQPQHF
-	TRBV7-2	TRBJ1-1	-	TGTGCCAGCACTGGGGGGACTGAAGCTTTCTTT	CASTGGTEAFF
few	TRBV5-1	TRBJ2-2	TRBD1	TGCGCCAGCAGCGTGGGGACAGGGGGTACCGGGGAGCTGTTTTTT	CASSVGTGGTGELFF
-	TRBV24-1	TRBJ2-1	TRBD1	TGTGCCACCAGTGATACCGGGACAGGGGTAGCAAGTGAGCAGTTCTTC	CATSDTGTGVASEQFF
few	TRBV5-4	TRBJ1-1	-	TGTGCCAGCAGCCTCGGGGAGTCGCGTACTGAAGCTTTCTTT	CASSLGESRTEAFF
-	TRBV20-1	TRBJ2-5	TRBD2	TGCAGTGTAGCAGCGGGGGAGACCCAGTACTTC	CSVAAGETQYF
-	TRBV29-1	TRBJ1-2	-	TGCAGCGTCTACTGGAACTATGGCTACACCTTC	CSVYWNYGYTF
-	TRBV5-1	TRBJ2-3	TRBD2	TGCGCCAGCAGCTTGGCCGGGGAGGGGATAGATACGCAGTATTTT	CASSLAGEGIDTQYF
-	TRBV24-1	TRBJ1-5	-	TGTGCCACCAGTGATTCCCGACGGGGTAGCAATCAGCCCCAGCATTTT	CATSDSRRGSNQPQHF
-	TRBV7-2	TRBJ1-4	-	TGTGCCAGCAGCCCCGATCGGAGCTATGAAAAACTGTTTTTT	CASSPDRSYEKLFF
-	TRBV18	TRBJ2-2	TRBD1	TGTGCCAGCTCATCGGGACAGGTGCAAATCGGGGAGCTGTTTTTT	CASSSGQVQIGELFF
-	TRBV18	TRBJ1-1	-	TGTGCCGGGACTAGGGACCAAAACACTGAAGCTTTCTTT	CAGTRDQNTEAFF
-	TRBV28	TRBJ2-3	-	TGTGCCAGCAGTCAGCGGAGGAGAGATACGCAGTATTTT	CASSQRRRDTQYF